This T cell receptor beta chain was retrieved from a study of CD8 T cells in Susac syndrome. Notes on this clonotype: A junction boundary mismatches the germline segment, possibly from a read error.

This CDR3 has 11 amino acids. The germline V gene has CDR1 MGHRA and CDR2 YSYEKL. Sequencing of TCR beta drew on CD8+ and CD4+ T cells from blood. Negative isolation was applied to CD8+ and CD4+ T cells, and FACS enrichment was applied to TEMRA cells. Roughly 0.45 to 1 ug RNA was reverse transcribed with random hexamers. TCR beta CDR3 was amplified by immunoSEQ covering 54 Vbeta and 13 Jbeta. TCRdb ran MiXCR on the immunoSEQ multiplex PCR reads and lists one entry per CDR3 protein. The sample carries around 130,000 distinct CDR3 sequences, about 90% recorded once. The chain has TRBV4-1 and TRBJ2-1; D is unclear. Sequences were obtained from CD8+ T cells from PBMCs. The TCR originated in a human donor with multiple sclerosis. The DNA for the CDR3 is TGCGCCAGCAGCTCCAACAATGAGCAGTTCTTC. Protein: CASSSNNEQFF.